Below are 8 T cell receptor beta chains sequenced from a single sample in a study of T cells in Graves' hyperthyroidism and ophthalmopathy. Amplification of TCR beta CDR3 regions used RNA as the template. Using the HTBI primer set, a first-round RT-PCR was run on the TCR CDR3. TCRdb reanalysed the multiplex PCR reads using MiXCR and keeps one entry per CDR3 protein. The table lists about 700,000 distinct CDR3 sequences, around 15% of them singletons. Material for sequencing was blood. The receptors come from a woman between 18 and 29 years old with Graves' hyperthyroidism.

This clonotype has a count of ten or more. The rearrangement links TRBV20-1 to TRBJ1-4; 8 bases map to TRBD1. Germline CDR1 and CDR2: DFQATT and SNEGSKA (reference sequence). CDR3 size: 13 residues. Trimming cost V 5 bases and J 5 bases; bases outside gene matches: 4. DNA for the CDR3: TGCAGTGCTCTAGGGACAGGCAATGAAAAACTGTTTTTT. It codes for CSALGTGNEKLFF.

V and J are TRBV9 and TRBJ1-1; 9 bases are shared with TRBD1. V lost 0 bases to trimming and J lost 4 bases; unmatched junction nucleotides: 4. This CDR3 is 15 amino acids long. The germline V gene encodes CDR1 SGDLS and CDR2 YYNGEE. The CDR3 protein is CASSVEQTGGTEAFF. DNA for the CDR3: TGTGCCAGCAGCGTAGAACAGACAGGGGGCACTGAAGCTTTCTTT.

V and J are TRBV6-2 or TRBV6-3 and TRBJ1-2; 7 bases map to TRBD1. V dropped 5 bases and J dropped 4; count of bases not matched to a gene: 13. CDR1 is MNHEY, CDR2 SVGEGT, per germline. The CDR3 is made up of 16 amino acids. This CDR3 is CASSHPSGQAFYGYTF. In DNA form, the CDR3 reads TGTGCCAGCAGTCACCCCTCCGGACAGGCCTTCTATGGCTACACCTTC.

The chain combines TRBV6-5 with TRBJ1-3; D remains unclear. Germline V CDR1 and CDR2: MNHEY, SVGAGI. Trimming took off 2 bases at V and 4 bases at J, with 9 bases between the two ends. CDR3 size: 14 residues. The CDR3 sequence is CASSYGNSGNTIYF. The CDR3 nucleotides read TGTGCCAGCAGTTACGGAAACTCGGGAAACACCATATATTTT.

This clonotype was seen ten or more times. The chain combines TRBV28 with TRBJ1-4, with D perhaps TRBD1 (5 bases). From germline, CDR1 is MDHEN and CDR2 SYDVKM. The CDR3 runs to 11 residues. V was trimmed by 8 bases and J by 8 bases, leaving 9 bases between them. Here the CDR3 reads CASGAQEKLFF. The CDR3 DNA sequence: TGTGCCAGCGGGGCGCAGGAAAAACTGTTTTTT.

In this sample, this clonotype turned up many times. The CDR3 spells CASSLNPVYEQYF. The CDR3 DNA sequence: TGTGCCAGCAGCTTAAATCCGGTCTACGAGCAGTACTTC. The chain carries TRBV7-2 and TRBJ2-7, with D unclear. With 2 bases removed from V and 3 bases from J, the gap between germline ends came to 8 bases. CDR3 length: 13 amino acids. Per germline, CDR1 SGHTA and CDR2 FQGNSA.

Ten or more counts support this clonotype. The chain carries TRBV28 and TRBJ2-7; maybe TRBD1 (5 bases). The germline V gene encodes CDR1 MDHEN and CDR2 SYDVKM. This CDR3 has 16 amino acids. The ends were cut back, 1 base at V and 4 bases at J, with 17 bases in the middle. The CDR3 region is CASSLSAGNMIYEQYF. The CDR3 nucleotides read TGTGCCAGCAGTTTATCGGCAGGGAACATGATATACGAGCAGTACTTC.

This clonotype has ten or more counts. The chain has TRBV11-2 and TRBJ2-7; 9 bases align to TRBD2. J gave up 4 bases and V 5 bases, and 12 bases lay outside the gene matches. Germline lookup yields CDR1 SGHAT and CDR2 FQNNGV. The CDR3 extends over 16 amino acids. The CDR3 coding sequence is TGTGCCAGCAGCCATACAGCGGGAGGAAGGAGGTACGAGCAGTACTTC. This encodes CASSHTAGGRRYEQYF.